This T cell receptor (beta chain) emerged from a study of blood T cell repertoires in COVID-19. CDR1 and CDR2 from the germline V gene are MNHEY and SVGAGI. This CDR3 has 13 amino acids. The V end was cut by 4 bases, the J end by 6 bases, with 10 bases between. Sequencing used immunoSEQ multiplex PCR; TCRdb keeps in-frame clones, though not all of them. The data hold 300,000 to 350,000 clones, with about nine tenths observed a single time. The receptor comes from a woman between 25 and 40 years old with COVID-19, enrolled during active disease. Source material: peripheral blood. The chain carries TRBV6-5 and TRBJ1-5; no firm D call. Written as DNA, the CDR3 is TGTGCCAGCAGTTCCCAGGAAGGTCAGCCCCAGCATTTT. Translation gives CASSSQEGQPQHF.